This note documents a single T cell receptor beta chain sequence. The V and J ends lost 2 bases and 7 bases respectively, with 8 bases between them. The V gene's germline CDR1 is SGHTA and CDR2 FQGNSA. CDR3 size: 13 residues. The sample belongs to a study of T cells after yellow fever vaccination. TCRdb reanalysed the 5' RACE reads using MiXCR and keeps one entry per CDR3 protein. The profile shows 200,000 to 250,000 distinct CDR3 sequences, 6% to 7.5% of them singletons. The J gene is TRBJ2-2, the V gene TRBV7-2, with D unclear. The sequences come from CD4+ T cells sorted from PBMCs, collected 15 days after the yellow fever booster vaccination. The receptor's source is a man aged 25 to 45 who received the YFV17D yellow fever vaccine. The CDR3 sequence is CASSLTAVGELFF. The CDR3 DNA follows: TGTGCCAGCAGCTTAACGGCGGTCGGGGAGCTGTTTTTT. The full variable domain, completed using reference TRBV7-2 and TRBJ2-2, is GAGVSQSPSNKVTEKGKDVELRCDPISGHTALYWYRQSLGQGLEFLIYFQGNSAPDKSGLPSDRFSAERTGGSVSTLTIQRTQQEDSAVYLCASSLTAVGELFFGEGSRLTVL.